This paragraph reports one T cell receptor beta chain. The target of this receptor is not known. No base quality information exists; no much larger clone differs at one position. The label giving this sample's time point can be read as: newly diagnosed GD, antithyroid drugs for less than 3 months. For both TCR sequencing and RNA sequencing, RNA was extracted from PBMCs using TRIzol. The diagnosis of Graves' disease was made according to American Thyroid Association guidelines. The patients came from an endocrinology department in Xi'an, China. Each patient gave roughly 10 milliliters of peripheral blood, collected in an EDTA anticoagulant tube. Ficoll Paque Plus density gradient separation was used to isolate PBMCs, and no further T cell sorting was performed. An Agilent 2100 Bioanalyzer and agarose gel were used to check RNA quality, and a NanoDrop 2000 was used to measure RNA concentration. Including the terminal cysteine and phenylalanine, the CDR3 comprises 15 residues. The DNA shown is the 45-base CDR3, in frame from base 1. Germline trimming: 4 bases from V, 5 bases from J; junction bases outside gene matches: 7. CDR1 and CDR2, per the germline V gene, are KGHDR and SFDVKD.

The library was prepared using multiplex PCR. The data were produced on an Illumina HiSeq 4000. TCR beta libraries were built with iRepertoire HTBI primers and Arm-PCR amplification of CDR3 regions. PCR products were gel purified before sequencing. The original pipeline was this. A total of 62 TRBV and 14 TRBJ segments were identified across samples and were used for gene usage analysis of CDR3 amino acid clonotypes. COPE and FqMerger were used to merge filtered high-quality paired reads into contigs. BLAST was used to align contigs to the IMGT TRBV, TRBD and TRBJ reference genes, and CDR3 was defined following IMGT. Any clonotype with a frequency above 0.1% was counted as a highly expanded clone. Shannon entropy served as the measure of repertoire diversity, while the Gini coefficient captured V-J evenness. Public clonotypes were defined as clonotypes shared by more than one individual. TCRdb's own reprocessing of the public reads used fastp at Q25 and MiXCR and kept productive beta chains. Rows are unified per CDR3 protein, each entry keeping the most common DNA and genes. TCRdb, not the authors, supplied the V and J calls. The sample table shows approximately 480,000 distinct CDR3 sequences, and around 16% are seen once. 9% to 15% of the sample lies in the top ten.

The data belong to a study of regulatory T cells in long-lasting Graves disease (TCRdb year 2021). Background for the entire study: In the newly diagnosed Graves' disease group, patients had been taking antithyroid drugs for less than 3 months. The study was conducted in China and was registered as a clinical trial. A total of approximately 35 samples underwent TCR sequencing: about 13 from persistent and about 20 from newly diagnosed Graves' disease patients. Persistent Graves' disease patients were compared with newly diagnosed Graves' disease patients by peripheral blood TCR sequencing and RNA sequencing. Study-level results and caveats: More public clonotypes were shared among persistent patients (over 2,500) than among newly diagnosed patients (roughly 1,000). Sequencing and analysis were restricted to the TCR beta chain. The authors acknowledged the small sample size as a limitation that may reduce accuracy. Compared with newly diagnosed patients, patients with persistent Graves' disease had lower TCR Shannon entropy and fewer highly expanded clones, which suggests clonal expansion. Persistent disease showed preferential use of TRBV28, TRBJ1-2 and TRBJ2-5, whereas newly diagnosed disease favored TRBV20-1 and TRBJ2-1. The study examined only peripheral blood because the primary lesion, thyroid tissue, could not be accessed.

These same data were also listed under a study on T cells in Graves' hyperthyroidism and ophthalmopathy. As the second paper documents: Stable Graves' hyperthyroidism was defined as the absence of progression to ophthalmopathy over 18 months of follow-up. Hyperthyroidism patients were newly diagnosed, with disease duration under 2 months, and aged 18 to 65 years. The study excluded patients with uncontrolled infections, other autoimmune diseases, pregnancy or lactation. Diagnoses were established on the basis of clinical symptoms, serum thyroxine and TRAb, thyroid ultrasound, and orbital computed tomography. For the first round of RT-PCR on the TCR CDR3, the HTBI primer set was used together with the Qiagen OneStep RT-PCR kit. Blood samples also contained most of the expanded thyroid clonotypes (frequency above 0.001), which suggests that blood repertoires may reflect thyroid immune responses. A 13 V-J signature model separated ophthalmopathy from stable hyperthyroidism, with about 90% sensitivity and roughly 81% specificity in cross-validation and 80%/75% in testing. During validation, the model predicted progression to ophthalmopathy a median of about 6.3 months ahead of onset, with almost 71% sensitivity and less than 85% specificity. To identify TCR V-J signatures that set the groups apart, the researchers used a discovery cohort of about a hundred patients, made up of about 44 with Graves' ophthalmopathy and 55 to 65 with stable Graves' hyperthyroidism. An independent validation cohort of under 20 hyperthyroidism patients and about 16 patients who later progressed to ophthalmopathy tested prospective prediction of ophthalmopathy. For training and testing, the 110 or so patients in the discovery cohort were randomly divided in a 7:3 ratio. In roughly six Graves' hyperthyroidism patients, the study also compared T-cell repertoires from thyroid tissue with T-cell repertoires from blood. After blood sampling, hyperthyroidism patients were treated with methimazole at a starting dose of 30 mg daily, and ophthalmopathy patients were treated with high-dose intravenous methylprednisolone. Libraries were constructed in a second round of multiplex PCR, after which size selection and purification were carried out. Libraries were sequenced paired-end with 100 bp reads on an Illumina HiSeq2000. SOAPnuke was used to process the raw data, with reads discarded if the reads contained adapters or uncalled bases, had a mean Phred below 15, or lacked an exact constant-primer or identifier match. COPE v1.2.5 was used to merge high-quality paired reads, and clonotypes were defined as unique nucleotide sequences. Clonotypes were aligned to IMGT TRBV, TRBD and TRBJ reference segments using MiTCR v1.1. The analysis was restricted to V-J combinations with a frequency above 0.0001, which together covered 99.2% of the repertoires. A TCS score was defined as the ratio of F50 (clonal expansion) to E x V (chaos), with BLOSUM62-based TCRdist applied between CDR3 peptides within each V-J. Welch's t-statistics and random forest reduced fewer than 600 V-J features to around 14, which were used in a naive Bayes classifier (R e1071). Sample size was not statistically predetermined, and investigators were not blinded to group allocation. The paper describes TCR Vbeta CDR3 sequencing of 140 or so peripheral blood samples, made up of under 50 ophthalmopathy patients, more than 70 hyperthyroidism patients and 17 progressor patients.

This TCR was recovered from a man aged 35 to 55 with Graves disease. Donor details come from another sample of the same person, matched by shared clones. The sample here was peripheral blood mononuclear cells (PBMCs), taken at new diagnosis, from a patient treated with antithyroid drugs. The rearranged segments are TRBV24-1 and TRBJ2-1; TRBD2 lines up with 7 middle nucleotides. This receptor carries the CDR3 CATSDRRELDNEQFF. The base sequence is TGTGCCACCAGTGACAGGCGGGAGCTAGACAATGAGCAGTTCTTC.